A single T cell receptor beta chain is shown here with its context. What it binds is not known. The sample belongs to a study of T cells after yellow fever vaccination. Notes on the study in general: Although most clonotypes did not, a small share appeared in both CD4 and CD8 compartments.

The CDR3 extends over 15 amino acids. Germline lookup yields CDR1 MNHEY and CDR2 SVGEGT. V lost 6 bases and J lost 2, with 13 bases in between. TCRdb itself ran the 5' RACE reads through MiXCR, one entry per CDR3 protein. The sample records roughly 500,000 distinct CDR3 sequences, 15% to 20% being singletons. The clonotype originates from a man aged 25-40 years who received the YFV17D yellow fever vaccine. The rearrangement joins TRBV6-2 or TRBV6-3 to TRBJ2-2; D ambiguous. The sample in question was PBMCs, obtained 15 days after the yellow fever booster vaccination. CDR3 in amino acids: CASSLRLFNTGELFF. The CDR3 DNA sequence: TGTGCCAGCAGCCTGCGACTCTTTAACACCGGGGAGCTGTTTTTT.